The 2 T cell receptor beta chains in this list originate from one sample, sequenced in a study of T cells in Graves' hyperthyroidism and ophthalmopathy. The investigators amplified TCR beta CDR3 regions from RNA transcripts. HTBI primers were used for first-round RT-PCR of the TCR CDR3. A single record per CDR3 protein comes from TCRdb applying MiXCR to the multiplex PCR reads. There are almost 500,000 distinct CDR3 sequences in the sample; less than 25% occur only once, and around 47% lies in the top ten. The sample consisted of blood. The receptors derive from a woman in her 70s with Graves' ophthalmopathy.

The chain combines TRBV12-5 with TRBJ2-5; D uncertain. This CDR3 contains 18 residues. Per the germline V gene, CDR1 is LGHNT and CDR2 is FRNRAP. Deletions cut 0 bases from V and 1 base from J, with 18 bases between. The DNA of the CDR3 is TGTGCTAGTGGTTTGGTACCCATAAACTCTCGAAGCCAAGAGACCCAGTACTTC. This encodes CASGLVPINSRSQETQYF.

Here the CDR3 DNA reads TGCGCCAGCAGCTTGGAGGGGACAGGTGGGCAGCCCCAGCATTTT. This sequence encodes CASSLEGTGGQPQHF. The chain is built from TRBV5-1 and TRBJ1-5, with TRBD1 matching 8 bases. This CDR3 has 15 amino acids. Trimming took 0 bases from V and 7 from J; bases not matched to a gene: 6. The germline V gene encodes CDR1 SGHRS and CDR2 YFSETQ.